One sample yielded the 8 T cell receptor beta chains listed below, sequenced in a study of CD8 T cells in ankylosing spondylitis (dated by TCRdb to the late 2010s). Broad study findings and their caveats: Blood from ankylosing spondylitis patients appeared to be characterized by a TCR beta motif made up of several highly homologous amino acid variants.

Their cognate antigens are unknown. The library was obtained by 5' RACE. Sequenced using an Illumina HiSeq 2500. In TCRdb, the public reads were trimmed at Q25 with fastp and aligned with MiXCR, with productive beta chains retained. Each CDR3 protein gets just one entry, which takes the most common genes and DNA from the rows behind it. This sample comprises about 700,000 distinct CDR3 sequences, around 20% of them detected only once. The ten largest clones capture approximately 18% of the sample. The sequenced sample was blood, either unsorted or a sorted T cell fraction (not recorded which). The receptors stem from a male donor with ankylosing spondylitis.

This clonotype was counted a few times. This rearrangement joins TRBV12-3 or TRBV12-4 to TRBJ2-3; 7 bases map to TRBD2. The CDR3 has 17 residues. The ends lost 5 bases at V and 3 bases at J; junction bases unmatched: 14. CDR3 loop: CASSLFRTRRLTDTQYF. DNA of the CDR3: TGTGCCAGCAGTCTTTTCCGGACTAGGAGGTTGACAGATACGCAGTATTTT.

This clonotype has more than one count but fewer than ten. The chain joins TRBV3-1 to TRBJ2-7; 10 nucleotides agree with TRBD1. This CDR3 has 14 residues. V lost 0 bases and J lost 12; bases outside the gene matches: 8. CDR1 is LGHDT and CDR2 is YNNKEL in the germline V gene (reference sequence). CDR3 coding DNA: TGTGCCAGCAGCCAAGAGGGGACAGGGGTGGGCGCGTACTTC. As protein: CASSQEGTGVGAYF.

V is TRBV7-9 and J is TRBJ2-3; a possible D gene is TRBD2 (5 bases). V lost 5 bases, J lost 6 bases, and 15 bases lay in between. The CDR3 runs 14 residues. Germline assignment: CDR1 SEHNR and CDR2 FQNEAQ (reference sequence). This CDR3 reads CASSENLPGDTQYF. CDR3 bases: TGTGCCAGCAGCGAGAACCTCCCGGGGGATACGCAGTATTTT.

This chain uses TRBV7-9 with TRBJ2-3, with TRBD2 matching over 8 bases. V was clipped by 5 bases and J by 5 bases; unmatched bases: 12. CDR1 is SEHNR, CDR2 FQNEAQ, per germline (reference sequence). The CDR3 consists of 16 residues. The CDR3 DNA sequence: TGTGCCAGCAGCCTCCCCGGAGCGGGGGTGGAAGATACGCAGTATTTT. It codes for CASSLPGAGVEDTQYF.

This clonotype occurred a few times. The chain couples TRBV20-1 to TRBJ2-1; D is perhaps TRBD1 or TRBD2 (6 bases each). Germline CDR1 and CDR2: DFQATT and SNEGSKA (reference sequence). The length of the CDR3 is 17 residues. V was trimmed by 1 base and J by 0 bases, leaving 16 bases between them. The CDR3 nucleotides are TGCAGTGCTAGAGCCAGAAGGGGGGTGTTCTCCTACAATGAGCAGTTCTTC. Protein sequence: CSARARRGVFSYNEQFF.

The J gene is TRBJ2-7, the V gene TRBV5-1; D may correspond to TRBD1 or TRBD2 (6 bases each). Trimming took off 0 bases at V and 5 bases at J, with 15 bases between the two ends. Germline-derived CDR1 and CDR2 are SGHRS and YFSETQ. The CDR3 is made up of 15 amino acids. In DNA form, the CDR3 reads TGCGCCAGCAGCTTGGGTAACGGGGGCAGCGACGAGCAGTACTTC. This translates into CASSLGNGGSDEQYF.

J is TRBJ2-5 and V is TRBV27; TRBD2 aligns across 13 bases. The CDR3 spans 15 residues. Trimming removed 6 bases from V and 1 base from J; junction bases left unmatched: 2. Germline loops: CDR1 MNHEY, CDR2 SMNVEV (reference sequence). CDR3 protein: CASRGLAGSQETQYF. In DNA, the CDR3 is TGTGCCAGCAGGGGACTAGCGGGAAGCCAAGAGACCCAGTACTTC.

The CDR3 spells CATSDPRRTSGSSYNEQFF. The DNA for the CDR3 is TGTGCCACCAGTGACCCGCGCCGGACTAGCGGGAGCTCCTACAATGAGCAGTTCTTC. This rearrangement joins TRBV24-1 to TRBJ2-1; 13 positions agree with TRBD2. CDR1 and CDR2 from the germline V gene are KGHDR and SFDVKD. The CDR3 spans 19 residues. Unmatched junction bases numbered 8, after V lost 4 bases and J lost 0 bases.